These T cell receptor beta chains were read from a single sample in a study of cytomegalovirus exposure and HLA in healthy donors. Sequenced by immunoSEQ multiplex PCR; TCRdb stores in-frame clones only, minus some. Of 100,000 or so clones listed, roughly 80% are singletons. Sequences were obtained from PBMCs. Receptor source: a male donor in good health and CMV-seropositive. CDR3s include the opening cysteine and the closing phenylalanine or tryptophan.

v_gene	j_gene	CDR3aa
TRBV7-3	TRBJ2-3	CASSFPTAGADTQYF
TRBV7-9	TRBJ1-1	CASSPSNTEAFF
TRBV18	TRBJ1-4	CASSPRREQEKLFF
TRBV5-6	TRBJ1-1	CASSPTTGGGGAFF
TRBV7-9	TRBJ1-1	CASAPPGPLEAFF
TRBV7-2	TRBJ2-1	CASSLSSNGNNEQFF
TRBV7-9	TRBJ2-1	CASSFPGLAHEQFF
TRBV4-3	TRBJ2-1	CASSPEGASGGYNEQFF
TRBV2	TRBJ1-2	CASGAHGLINYGYTF
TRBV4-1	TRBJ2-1	CASSQSGVSYNEQFF
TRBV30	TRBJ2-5	CAWSSDWSSGRTLEETQYF
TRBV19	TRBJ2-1	CASSIRRGRDEQFF
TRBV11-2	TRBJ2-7	CASSLVLGLEVEQYF
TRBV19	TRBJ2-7	CASSMGTGATYEQYF
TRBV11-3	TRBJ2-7	CASSLGTGGPYEQYF
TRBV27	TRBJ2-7	CASSFTSGVYEQYF
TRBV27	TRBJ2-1	CASSPTAAGEQFF
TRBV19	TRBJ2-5	CASSTKQGEETQYF
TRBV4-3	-	CASSQNPGLFYEQYF
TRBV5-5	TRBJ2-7	CASSYLASTYEQYF
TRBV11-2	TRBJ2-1	CACERNGAGLAPYNEQFF
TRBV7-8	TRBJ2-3	CASSRSSTSGRNRDTQYF
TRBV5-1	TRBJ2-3	CASREKDRHTDTQYF
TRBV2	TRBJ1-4	CASRRQITNEKLFF
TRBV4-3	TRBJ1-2	CASSQAGYGYTF
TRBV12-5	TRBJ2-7	CASGKPLAGGVNEQYF
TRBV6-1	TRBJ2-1	CASLRGTYNEQFF